This TCR beta chain is from a study of blood T cell repertoires in COVID-19. Only in-frame clones appear in the TCRdb table, and some are missing; sequencing was by immunoSEQ multiplex PCR. Altogether some 460,000 clones are present, about 85% being singletons, with the ten largest covering around 0.64%. Participants' reported clinical history set cohort assignment. Recovered status applied to Cohort 3 donors who had two consecutive negative PCRs. It also applied to those with clearance or with symptom resolution. The CDR3 has 13 amino acids. The germline CDR1 and CDR2 sequences are MNHEY and SMNVEV (reference sequence). Trimming shortened V by 4 bases and J by 3 bases, and 10 bases separated the two germline ends.

The receptor was derived from a woman younger than 35 who had recovered from COVID-19. Sequenced sample: PBMCs or T cells enriched from blood (not recorded which). This chain uses TRBV27 with TRBJ2-7, with TRBD2 as a possible D gene (5 bases). CDR3 bases: TGTGCCAGCAGTTCAGAGGGTTTCTACGAGCAGTACTTC. Amino acids: CASSSEGFYEQYF.